This TCR beta chain originates from a study of T cell repertoires in cytomegalovirus infection. Trimming removed 6 bases from V and 2 bases from J; junction bases left unmatched: 7. The CDR3 has 14 amino acids. In its sample, this clonotype was seen a few times. The antigen remains unidentified. MiXCR, run by TCRdb on the reads, gives a single entry per CDR3 protein. The sample holds 550,000 to 850,000 distinct CDR3 sequences, around a third seen once. The chain employs TRBV12-3 or TRBV12-4 and TRBJ2-7; 7 bases map to TRBD1. The TCR comes from a human donor in good health (CMV status not recorded). Some clones in this sample may be carry-over from other donors' samples. Specimen: cultured PBMCs, collected from culture after CMV antigen stimulation. CDR3 in amino acids: CASRERQGAYEQYF. The DNA for the CDR3 is TGTGCCAGCAGGGAACGACAGGGAGCCTACGAGCAGTACTTC.